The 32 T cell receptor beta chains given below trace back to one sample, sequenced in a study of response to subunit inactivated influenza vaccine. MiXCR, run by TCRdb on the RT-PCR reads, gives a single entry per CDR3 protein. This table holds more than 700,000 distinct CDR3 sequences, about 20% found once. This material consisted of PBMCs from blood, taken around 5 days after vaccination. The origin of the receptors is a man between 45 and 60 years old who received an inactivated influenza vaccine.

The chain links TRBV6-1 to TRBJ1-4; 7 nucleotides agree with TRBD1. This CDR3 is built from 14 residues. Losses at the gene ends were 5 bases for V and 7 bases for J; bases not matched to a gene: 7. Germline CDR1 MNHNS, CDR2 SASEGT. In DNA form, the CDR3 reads TGTGCCAGCAGTCAGGGGGGTTTGCGTGAAAAACTGTTTTTT. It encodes CASSQGGLREKLFF.

The DNA for the CDR3 is TGCAGTGCTAGAGATCAAGTCGGTAGGGTCTCCTACGAGCAGTACTTC. The encoded protein is CSARDQVGRVSYEQYF. The chain uses TRBV20-1 and TRBJ2-7; D is unresolved. The germline CDR1 and CDR2 sequences are DFQATT and SNEGSKA (reference sequence). V lost 0 bases, J lost 0 bases, and 15 bases lay in between. The CDR3 extends over 16 amino acids.

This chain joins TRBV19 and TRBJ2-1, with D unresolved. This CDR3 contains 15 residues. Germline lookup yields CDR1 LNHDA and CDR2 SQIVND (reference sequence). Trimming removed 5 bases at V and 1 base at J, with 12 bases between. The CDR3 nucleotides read TGTGCCAGTAGTCAGGATAGAATTTCCTACAATGAGCAGTTCTTC. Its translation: CASSQDRISYNEQFF.

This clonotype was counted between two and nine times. The CDR3 reads CASSEIGGQPYEQYF. CDR3 DNA: TGTGCCAGCAGTGAAATTGGCGGACAGCCCTACGAGCAGTACTTC. The V and J genes are TRBV6-1 and TRBJ2-7; D might be TRBD1 (6 bases). CDR3 length: 15 amino acids. The ends were cut back, 2 bases at V and 2 bases at J, with 13 bases in the middle. CDR1 is MNHNS and CDR2 is SASEGT in the germline V gene.

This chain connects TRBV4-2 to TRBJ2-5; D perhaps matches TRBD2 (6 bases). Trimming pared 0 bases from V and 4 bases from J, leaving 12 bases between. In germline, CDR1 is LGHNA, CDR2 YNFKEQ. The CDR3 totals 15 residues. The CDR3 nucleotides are TGTGCCAGCAGCCAAGAGTGGAGGGGAGGAGAGACCCAGTACTTC. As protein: CASSQEWRGGETQYF.

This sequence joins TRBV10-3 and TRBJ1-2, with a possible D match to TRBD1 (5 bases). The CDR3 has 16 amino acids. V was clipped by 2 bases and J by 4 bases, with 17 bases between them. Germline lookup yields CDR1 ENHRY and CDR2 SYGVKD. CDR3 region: CAISEMGVPGRYGYTF. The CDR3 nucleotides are TGTGCCATCAGTGAGATGGGGGTACCGGGGCGCTATGGCTACACCTTC.

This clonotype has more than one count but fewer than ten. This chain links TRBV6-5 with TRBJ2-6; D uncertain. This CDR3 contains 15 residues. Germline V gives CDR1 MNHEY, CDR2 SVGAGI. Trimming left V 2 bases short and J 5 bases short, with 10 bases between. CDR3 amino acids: CASSYQNPRANVLTF. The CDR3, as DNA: TGTGCCAGCAGTTACCAAAACCCAAGGGCCAACGTCCTGACTTTC.

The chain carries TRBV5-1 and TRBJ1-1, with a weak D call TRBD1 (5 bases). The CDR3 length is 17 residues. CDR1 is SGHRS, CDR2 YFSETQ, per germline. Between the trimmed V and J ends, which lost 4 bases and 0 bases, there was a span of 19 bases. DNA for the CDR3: TGCGCCAGCAGCCGAGTTTTTGTTGGGACGGTGAACACTGAAGCTTTCTTT. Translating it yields CASSRVFVGTVNTEAFF. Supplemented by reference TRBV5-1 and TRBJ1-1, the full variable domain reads KAGVTQTPRYLIKTRGQQVTLSCSPISGHRSVSWYQQTPGQGLQFLFEYFSETQRNKGNFPGRFSGRQFSNSRSEMNVSTLELGDSALYLCASSRVFVGTVNTEAFFGQGTRLTVV.

CDR3 region: CASTHIRGTDTQYF. In DNA, the CDR3 is TGTGCCAGCACCCACATAAGAGGCACAGATACGCAGTATTTT. This sequence joins TRBV11-2 and TRBJ2-3; D gene ambiguous. From germline, CDR1 is SGHAT and CDR2 FQNNGV. The CDR3 has 14 amino acids. Trimming pared 7 bases from V and 1 base from J, leaving 12 bases between.

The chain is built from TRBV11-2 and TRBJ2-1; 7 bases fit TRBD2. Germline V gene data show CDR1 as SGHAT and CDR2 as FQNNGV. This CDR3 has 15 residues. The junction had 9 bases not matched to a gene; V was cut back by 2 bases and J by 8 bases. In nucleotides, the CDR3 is TGTGCCAGCAGCTTACACCCCGGGGGGAGAGATGAGCAGTTCTTC. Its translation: CASSLHPGGRDEQFF.

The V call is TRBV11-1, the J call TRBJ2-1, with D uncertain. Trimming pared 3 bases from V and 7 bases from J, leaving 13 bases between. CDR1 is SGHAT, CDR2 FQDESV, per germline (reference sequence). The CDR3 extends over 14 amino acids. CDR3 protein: CASSFTRVRNEQFF. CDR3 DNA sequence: TGTGCCAGCAGCTTCACAAGGGTTAGAAATGAGCAGTTCTTC.

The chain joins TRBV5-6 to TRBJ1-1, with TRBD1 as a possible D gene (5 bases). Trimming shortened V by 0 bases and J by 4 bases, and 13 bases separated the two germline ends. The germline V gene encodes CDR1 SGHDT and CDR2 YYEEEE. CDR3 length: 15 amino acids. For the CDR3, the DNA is TGTGCCAGCAGCTTGGGTGGGGGAGGAGGCACTGAAGCTTTCTTT. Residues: CASSLGGGGGTEAFF.

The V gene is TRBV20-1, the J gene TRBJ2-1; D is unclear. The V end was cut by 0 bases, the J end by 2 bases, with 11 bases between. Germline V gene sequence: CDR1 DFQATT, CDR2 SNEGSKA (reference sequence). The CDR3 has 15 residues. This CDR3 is CSARDGVSAYNEQFF. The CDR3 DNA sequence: TGCAGTGCTAGAGATGGAGTGTCGGCCTACAATGAGCAGTTCTTC.

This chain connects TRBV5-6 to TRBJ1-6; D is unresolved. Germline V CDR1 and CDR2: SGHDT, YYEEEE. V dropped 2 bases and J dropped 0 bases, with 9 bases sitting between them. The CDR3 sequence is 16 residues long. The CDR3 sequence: CASSFREASYNSPLHF. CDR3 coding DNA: TGTGCCAGCAGCTTTAGGGAAGCCTCCTATAATTCACCCCTCCACTTT.

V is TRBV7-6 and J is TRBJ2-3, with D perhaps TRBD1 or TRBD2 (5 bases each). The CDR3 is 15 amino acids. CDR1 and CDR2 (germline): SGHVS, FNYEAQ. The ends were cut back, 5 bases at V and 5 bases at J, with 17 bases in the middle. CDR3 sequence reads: CASSPQGPEVDTQYF. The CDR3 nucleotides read TGTGCCAGCAGCCCGCAGGGACCGGAGGTAGATACGCAGTATTTT.

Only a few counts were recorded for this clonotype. The CDR3 DNA reads as TGTGCCATCGGGGAACAGATCACAGATACGCAGTATTTT. It translates to CAIGEQITDTQYF. The rearrangement links TRBV10-3 to TRBJ2-3; no firm D call. The CDR3 has 13 amino acids. Trimming stripped 8 bases from V and 2 bases from J, with 11 bases between. Looked up from germline, CDR1 is ENHRY and CDR2 is SYGVKD.

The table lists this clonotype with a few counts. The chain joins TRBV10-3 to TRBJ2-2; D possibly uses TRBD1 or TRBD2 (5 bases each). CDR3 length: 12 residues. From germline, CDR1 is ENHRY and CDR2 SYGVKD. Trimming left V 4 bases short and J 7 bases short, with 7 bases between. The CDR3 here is CAISVGGGELFF. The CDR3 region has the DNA TGTGCCATCAGTGTTGGGGGCGGGGAGCTGTTTTTT.

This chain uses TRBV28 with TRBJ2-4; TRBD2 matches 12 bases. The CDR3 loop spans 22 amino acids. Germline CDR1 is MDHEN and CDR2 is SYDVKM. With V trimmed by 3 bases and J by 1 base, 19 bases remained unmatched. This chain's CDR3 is CASSFPLAGGPVMFRAKNIQYF. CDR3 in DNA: TGTGCCAGCAGTTTCCCTCTAGCGGGAGGGCCGGTCATGTTTCGGGCCAAAAACATTCAGTACTTC.

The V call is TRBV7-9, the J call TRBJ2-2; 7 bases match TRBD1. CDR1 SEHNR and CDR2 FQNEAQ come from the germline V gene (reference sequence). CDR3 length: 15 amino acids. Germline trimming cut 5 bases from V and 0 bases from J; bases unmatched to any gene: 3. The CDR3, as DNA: TGTGCCAGCAGCCAGGGACAGCCGAACACCGGGGAGCTGTTTTTT. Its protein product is CASSQGQPNTGELFF.

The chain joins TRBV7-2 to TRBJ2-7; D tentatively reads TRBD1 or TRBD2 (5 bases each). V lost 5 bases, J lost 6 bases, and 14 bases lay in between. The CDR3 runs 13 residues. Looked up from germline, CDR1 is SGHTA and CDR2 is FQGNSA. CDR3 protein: CASSHGGVSEQYF. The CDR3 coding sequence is TGTGCCAGCAGCCATGGGGGAGTTTCCGAGCAGTACTTC.

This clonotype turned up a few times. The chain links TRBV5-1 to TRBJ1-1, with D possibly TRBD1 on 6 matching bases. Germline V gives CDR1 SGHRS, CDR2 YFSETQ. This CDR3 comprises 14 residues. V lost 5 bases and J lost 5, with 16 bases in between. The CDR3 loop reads CASSSRQDQTEAFF. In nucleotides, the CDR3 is TGCGCCAGCAGTTCTCGACAGGATCAGACTGAAGCTTTCTTT.

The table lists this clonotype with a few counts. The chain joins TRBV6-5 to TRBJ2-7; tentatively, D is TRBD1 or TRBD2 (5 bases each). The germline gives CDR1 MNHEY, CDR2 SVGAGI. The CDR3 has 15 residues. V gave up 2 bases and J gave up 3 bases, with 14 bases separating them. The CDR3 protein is CASSYGIGGLYEQYF. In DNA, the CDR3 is TGTGCCAGCAGTTACGGTATTGGGGGTCTCTACGAGCAGTACTTC.

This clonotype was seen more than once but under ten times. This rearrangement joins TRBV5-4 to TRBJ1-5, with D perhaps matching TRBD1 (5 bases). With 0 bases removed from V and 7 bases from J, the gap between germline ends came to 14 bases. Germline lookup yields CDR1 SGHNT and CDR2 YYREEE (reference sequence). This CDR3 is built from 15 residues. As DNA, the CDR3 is TGTGCCAGCAGCTTGGATCGGGGGAAGGGCCAGCCCCAGCATTTT. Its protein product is CASSLDRGKGQPQHF.

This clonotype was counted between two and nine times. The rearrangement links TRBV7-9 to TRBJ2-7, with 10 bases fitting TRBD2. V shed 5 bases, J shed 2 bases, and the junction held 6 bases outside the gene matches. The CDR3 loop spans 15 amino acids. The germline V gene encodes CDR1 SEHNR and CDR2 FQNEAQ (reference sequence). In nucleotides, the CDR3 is TGTGCCAGCAGCCAGGGACTAGCGACACCCTACGAGCAGTACTTC. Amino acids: CASSQGLATPYEQYF.

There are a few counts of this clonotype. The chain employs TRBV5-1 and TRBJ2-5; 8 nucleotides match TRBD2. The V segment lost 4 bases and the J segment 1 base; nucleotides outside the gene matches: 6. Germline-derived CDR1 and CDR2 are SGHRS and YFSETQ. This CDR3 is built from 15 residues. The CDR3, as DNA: TGCGCCAGCAGCGCAAACGGACTAGCCCAAGAGACCCAGTACTTC. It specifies CASSANGLAQETQYF.

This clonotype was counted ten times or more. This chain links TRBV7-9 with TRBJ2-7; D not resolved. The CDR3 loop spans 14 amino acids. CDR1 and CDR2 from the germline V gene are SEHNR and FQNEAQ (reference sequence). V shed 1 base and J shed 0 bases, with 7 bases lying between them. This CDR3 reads CASSLGTHSYEQYF. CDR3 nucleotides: TGTGCCAGCAGCTTAGGAACACACTCCTACGAGCAGTACTTC.

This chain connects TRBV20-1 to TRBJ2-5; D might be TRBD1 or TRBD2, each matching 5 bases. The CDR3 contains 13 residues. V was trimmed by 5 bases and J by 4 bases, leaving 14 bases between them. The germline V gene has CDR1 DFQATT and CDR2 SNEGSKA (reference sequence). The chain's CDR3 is CSAPEGRAETQYF. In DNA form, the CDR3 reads TGCAGTGCTCCTGAGGGACGGGCAGAGACCCAGTACTTC.

CDR3 DNA sequence: TGTGCCAGCACCCCCCTAGCGGGAGACTACGAGCAGTACTTC. It encodes CASTPLAGDYEQYF. The chain has TRBV6-1 and TRBJ2-7; TRBD2 matches at 10 bases. Germline V gives CDR1 MNHNS, CDR2 SASEGT. V trimming: 7 bases; J trimming: 3 bases; junction bases outside the gene matches: 6. The CDR3 is 14 amino acids.

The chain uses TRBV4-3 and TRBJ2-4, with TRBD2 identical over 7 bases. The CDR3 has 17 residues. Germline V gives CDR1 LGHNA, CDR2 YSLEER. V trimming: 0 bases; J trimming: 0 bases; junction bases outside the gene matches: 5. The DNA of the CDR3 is TGCGCCAGCAGCCAAGATCTTCCGGGGGGAGCCAAAAACATTCAGTACTTC. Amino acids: CASSQDLPGGAKNIQYF.

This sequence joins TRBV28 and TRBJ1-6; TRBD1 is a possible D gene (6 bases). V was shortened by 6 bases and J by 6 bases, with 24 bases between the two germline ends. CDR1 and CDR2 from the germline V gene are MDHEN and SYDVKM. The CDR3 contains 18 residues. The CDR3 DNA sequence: TGTGCCAGCAGGGGGGTCCGCGGGGGCAACGGTCCTAATTCACCCCTCCACTTT. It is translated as CASRGVRGGNGPNSPLHF.

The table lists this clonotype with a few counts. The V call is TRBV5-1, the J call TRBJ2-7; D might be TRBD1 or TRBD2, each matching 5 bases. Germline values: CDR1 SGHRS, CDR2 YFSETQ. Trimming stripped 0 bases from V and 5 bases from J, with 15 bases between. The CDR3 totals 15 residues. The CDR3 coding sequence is TGCGCCAGCAGCTTGGAACCTCCCCCGGGACACGAGCAGTACTTC. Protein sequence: CASSLEPPPGHEQYF.

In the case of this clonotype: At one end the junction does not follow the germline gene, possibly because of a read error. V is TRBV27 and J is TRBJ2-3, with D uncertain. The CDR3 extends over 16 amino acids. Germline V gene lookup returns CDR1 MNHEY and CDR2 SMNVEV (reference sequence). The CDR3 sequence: CTSSLLGLSLADTQYF. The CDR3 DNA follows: TGTACCAGCAGTCTCTTAGGGTTGAGCCTCGCAGATACGCAGTATTTT.